Following are 31 T cell receptor beta chains from one sample sequenced in a study of cytomegalovirus exposure and HLA in healthy donors. Use of 60 Vbeta and 13 Jbeta primers characterized the PCR. The table came from immunoSEQ multiplex PCR; TCRdb's copy has only in-frame clones and leaves some out. This sample's clone table lists 200,000 to 250,000 clones. Source material: PBMCs. The receptors stem from a woman aged 25 to 39 in good health and CMV-seropositive.

The chain combines TRBV27 with TRBJ2-5; 11 nucleotides match TRBD2. CDR1 is MNHEY, CDR2 SMNVEV, per germline (reference sequence). CDR3 length: 16 amino acids. V was pared by 2 bases and J by 2 bases, with 4 bases of the junction left unmatched. This CDR3 reads CASSLVLAGGQETQYF. The CDR3 DNA reads as TGTGCCAGCAGTTTAGTGCTAGCGGGGGGTCAAGAGACCCAGTACTTC.

The chain links TRBV6-4 to TRBJ1-1; a possible D gene is TRBD1 (5 bases). The V end lost 0 bases, the J end lost 1 base, and 9 bases lay between the germline ends. Germline V lookup: CDR1 MRHNA, CDR2 SNTAGT. CDR3 length: 15 residues. CDR3 amino acids: CASSDSYQGNTEAFF. The CDR3 DNA reads TGTGCCAGCAGTGACTCTTATCAGGGGAACACTGAAGCTTTCTTT.

The rearrangement uses TRBV11-2 and TRBJ2-3; D might be TRBD1 (6 bases). Germline V lookup: CDR1 SGHAT, CDR2 FQNNGV. V lost 0 bases to trimming and J lost 4 bases, with 8 bases between them. CDR3 length equals 14 residues. The CDR3 nucleotides read TGTGCCAGCAGCTTAGACGCAGGGGCAGATACGCAGTATTTT. Translated, it gives CASSLDAGADTQYF.

The V gene is TRBV30, the J gene TRBJ2-7; TRBD2 is a possible D gene (6 bases). The CDR3 extends over 12 amino acids. Germline V gives CDR1 GTSNPN, CDR2 SVGIG (reference sequence). V was trimmed by 1 base and J by 6 bases, leaving 10 bases between them. CDR3 bases: TGTGCCTGGAGTGCCGGGAGCGGCGAGCAGTACTTC. Translating it yields CAWSAGSGEQYF.

With respect to this clone: Other DNA variants within this sample encode the same CDR3. In DNA form, the CDR3 reads TGCGCCAGCAGCTTGGGGTCTTCAGAAACCCAGTACTTC. This encodes CASSLGSSETQYF. This chain uses TRBV5-1 with TRBJ2-5; D is uncertain. Trimming shortened V by 0 bases and J by 8 bases, and 11 bases separated the two germline ends. CDR1 and CDR2 (germline): SGHRS, YFSETQ. The CDR3 loop spans 13 amino acids.

V gene TRBV6-1 combines with J gene TRBJ1-6; tentatively, D is TRBD1 (5 bases). CDR1 is MNHNS and CDR2 is SASEGT in the germline V gene. This CDR3 is built from 14 residues. With 6 bases removed from V and 4 bases from J, the gap between germline ends came to 10 bases. In DNA form, the CDR3 reads TGTGCCAGCAGCAGGGAGGAGTATAATTCACCCCTCCACTTT. It codes for CASSREEYNSPLHF.

To note about this clone: At one of its ends the junction is not consistent with the germline gene, which may arise from a read error. This chain connects TRBV29-1 to TRBJ1-1; no clear D gene. Germline lookup yields CDR1 SQVTM and CDR2 ANQGSEA. This CDR3 contains 13 residues. CDR3 DNA sequence: TGCATCGTTGGAGGGCGGGCGAACACTGAAGCTTTCTTT. It is translated as CIVGGRANTEAFF.

CDR3 sequence: CASSLGAGVSYEQYF. CDR3 coding DNA: TGTGCCAGCAGCTTAGGGGCAGGGGTCTCCTACGAGCAGTACTTC. V and J are TRBV11-2 and TRBJ2-7, with a weak D call TRBD1 (6 bases). The CDR3 extends over 15 amino acids. Germline CDR1 is SGHAT and CDR2 is FQNNGV. V dropped 1 base and J dropped 0 bases, with 10 bases sitting between them.

As DNA, the CDR3 is TGTGCCAGCAGCTTTGGACAGGACATCCACGAGCAGTACTTC. It encodes CASSFGQDIHEQYF. The chain joins TRBV7-9 to TRBJ2-7, with TRBD1 matching 7 bases. Germline V gene sequence: CDR1 SEHNR, CDR2 FQNEAQ (reference sequence). The CDR3 covers 14 residues. Trimming cost V 3 bases and J 5 bases; bases outside gene matches: 7.

For this clone: This same CDR3 is encoded by further DNA sequences in the sample. The chain couples TRBV15 to TRBJ1-5, with no clear D. The germline gives CDR1 LNHNV, CDR2 YYDKDF (reference sequence). The CDR3 has 14 amino acids. Trimming took off 0 bases at V and 2 bases at J, with 5 bases between the two ends. Here the CDR3 reads CATSRDLGNQPQHF. DNA of the CDR3: TGTGCCACCAGCAGAGATCTTGGCAATCAGCCCCAGCATTTT. Based on the CDR3 plus reference TRBV15 and TRBJ1-5, the full variable domain is DAMVIQNPRYQVTQFGKPVTLSCSQTLNHNVMYWYQQKSSQAPKLLFHYYDKDFNNEADTPDNFQSRRPNTSFCFLDIRSPGLGDTAMYLCATSRDLGNQPQHFGDGTRLSIL.

The rearrangement joins TRBV29-1 to TRBJ1-1, with D tentatively TRBD1 (6 bases). V lost 7 bases, J lost 4 bases, and 16 bases lay in between. Germline V gene data show CDR1 as SQVTM and CDR2 as ANQGSEA. The CDR3 loop spans 13 amino acids. Written as DNA, the CDR3 is TGCAGCGCAAACGGACAGTTGGCCACTGAAGCTTTCTTT. Encoded protein: CSANGQLATEAFF.

The chain recombines TRBV23-1 with TRBJ1-1; D is undetermined. TRBV23-1 is designated an ORF whose function remains uncertain. V lost 8 bases and J 4 bases, leaving 20 bases between the germline ends. CDR3 length: 15 amino acids. As DNA, the CDR3 is TGCGCCAGCTGCCGACCCGAGACTGATCTCACTGAAGCTTTCTTT. Its translation: CASCRPETDLTEAFF.

This chain links TRBV5-1 with TRBJ1-1; possible D gene TRBD1, 6 bases. Trimming took off 2 bases at V and 6 bases at J, with 11 bases between the two ends. This CDR3 is 13 amino acids long. CDR1 SGHRS and CDR2 YFSETQ come from the germline V gene. This CDR3 is CASSLRDISEAFF. CDR3 nucleotides: TGCGCCAGCAGCTTAAGGGACATATCTGAAGCTTTCTTT.

The chain combines TRBV6-6 with TRBJ1-5; 8 bases are a match to TRBD1. The CDR3 is 16 amino acids. The germline V gene encodes CDR1 MNHNY and CDR2 SVGAGI (reference sequence). V shed 4 bases and J 4 bases; nucleotides not matched to a gene: 9. CDR3 protein: CASSSRTGTENQPQHF. Written as DNA, the CDR3 is TGTGCCAGCAGTTCTAGGACAGGGACCGAGAATCAGCCCCAGCATTTT.

This rearrangement joins TRBV5-4 to TRBJ2-3, with D unclear. Trimming took off 2 bases at V and 2 bases at J, with 15 bases between the two ends. Germline lookup yields CDR1 SGHNT and CDR2 YYREEE (reference sequence). The CDR3 spans 16 residues. In nucleotides, the CDR3 is TGTGCCAGCAGCTTTAAACAGAACTTCGACACAGATACGCAGTATTTT. Residues: CASSFKQNFDTDTQYF.

The V gene is TRBV5-4, the J gene TRBJ2-3, with a weak D call TRBD1 (5 bases). The germline V and J ends were trimmed by 4 bases and 2 bases, with 8 bases remaining between them. The germline CDR1 and CDR2 sequences are SGHNT and YYREEE (reference sequence). This CDR3 is built from 13 residues. The CDR3 DNA follows: TGTGCCAGCAGCAAGGGGATCACAGATACGCAGTATTTT. Translating it yields CASSKGITDTQYF.

A note on this clone: At one boundary the junction diverges from the germline segment, which might be a read error. The chain links TRBV5-8 to TRBJ1-4; D unresolved. Germline loops: CDR1 SGHTS, CDR2 YDEGEE. The length of the CDR3 is 11 residues. In DNA, the CDR3 is TGTGCCAGCAGCCGGCAGGTCAGCGGTGTTTTT. Translated, it gives CASSRQVSGVF.

The V and J genes are TRBV5-1 and TRBJ1-4; D is unresolved. V lost 4 bases, J lost 0 bases, and 4 bases lay in between. Germline CDR1 is SGHRS and CDR2 is YFSETQ. This CDR3 spans 13 amino acids. In DNA form, the CDR3 reads TGCGCCAGCAGCCTTGCAACTAATGAAAAACTGTTTTTT. It specifies CASSLATNEKLFF.

The rearrangement uses TRBV19 and TRBJ2-1; 8 nucleotides agree with TRBD2. Per germline, CDR1 LNHDA and CDR2 SQIVND (reference sequence). The CDR3 spans 15 residues. Trimming at V came to 5 bases and at J to 7 bases, leaving 10 bases not matched to a gene. The CDR3 DNA is TGTGCCAGTAGTTTGGGCGGGGGGATTGGGAATGAGCAGTTCTTC. This gives the protein CASSLGGGIGNEQFF.

The rearrangement uses TRBV16 and TRBJ2-7, with 7 bases that match TRBD2. The CDR3 sequence is 13 residues long. The germline V gene encodes CDR1 KGHSY and CDR2 FQNENV. With 9 bases clipped from V and 0 bases from J, the junction kept 5 bases outside the gene matches. CDR3 DNA: TGTGCCAGTACCGGGGGGTACTCCTACGAGCAGTACTTC. Residues: CASTGGYSYEQYF.

V is TRBV4-2 and J is TRBJ2-1; 10 bases line up with TRBD2. This CDR3 has 16 amino acids. The germline V gene has CDR1 LGHNA and CDR2 YNFKEQ. Germline trimming cut 6 bases from V and 4 bases from J; bases unmatched to any gene: 9. The CDR3 reads CASSSASGGLYNEQFF. As DNA, the CDR3 is TGTGCCAGCAGTTCAGCTAGCGGGGGCCTTTACAATGAGCAGTTCTTC.

V gene TRBV5-1 combines with J gene TRBJ1-3, with 9 bases lining up with TRBD1. The germline CDR1 and CDR2 sequences are SGHRS and YFSETQ. The CDR3 spans 17 residues. Unmatched junction bases numbered 8, after V lost 4 bases and J lost 0 bases. The CDR3 loop reads CASSLSGTGNSGNTIYF. The CDR3 DNA sequence: TGCGCCAGCAGCCTGAGTGGGACAGGGAACTCTGGAAACACCATATATTTT. Looking up the rest from reference TRBV5-1 and TRBJ1-3 gives the full variable domain: KAGVTQTPRYLIKTRGQQVTLSCSPISGHRSVSWYQQTPGQGLQFLFEYFSETQRNKGNFPGRFSGRQFSNSRSEMNVSTLELGDSALYLCASSLSGTGNSGNTIYFGEGSWLTVV.

The chain couples TRBV23-1 to TRBJ1-6; a weak D match, TRBD1 (6 bases). TRBV23-1 counts as an open reading frame of uncertain function. The CDR3 is 17 residues long. The V end lost 5 bases, the J end lost 2 bases, and 16 bases lay between the germline ends. CDR3 sequence (DNA): TGCGCCAGCAGTTCACCGGGACAAATCCCCTATAATTCACCCCTCCACTTT. It translates to CASSSPGQIPYNSPLHF.

The rearrangement joins TRBV29-1 to TRBJ1-2; 12 nucleotides align to TRBD1. The V gene's germline CDR1 is SQVTM and CDR2 ANQGSEA. The CDR3 covers 15 residues. V lost 4 bases to trimming and J lost 5 bases; unmatched junction nucleotides: 8. The CDR3 DNA is TGCAGCGTTGGGGCCATGGGACAGGGGGCTTATGGCTACACCTTC. It translates to CSVGAMGQGAYGYTF.

The rearrangement joins TRBV25-1 to TRBJ1-5, with D unclear. With 2 bases removed from V and 7 bases from J, the gap between germline ends came to 12 bases. The CDR3 length is 14 residues. Germline V lookup: CDR1 MGHDK, CDR2 SYGVNS. The CDR3 DNA is TGTGCCAGCAGTGAAACGGGGTTGGGGCAGCCCCAGCATTTT. Protein product: CASSETGLGQPQHF.

This chain links TRBV7-6 with TRBJ1-2, with D possibly matching TRBD1 (5 bases). Trimming took 5 bases from V and 4 from J, leaving 11 bases between them. The CDR3 totals 13 residues. Germline CDR1 and CDR2: SGHVS and FNYEAQ. The CDR3 coding sequence is TGTGCCAGCAGCCCAGGGAGGAGCTATGGCTACACCTTC. Protein product: CASSPGRSYGYTF.

This rearrangement joins TRBV12-5 to TRBJ2-7; TRBD1 might be the D (6 bases). The V and J ends lost 7 bases and 4 bases respectively, with 8 bases between them. The length of the CDR3 is 11 residues. Germline values: CDR1 LGHNT, CDR2 FRNRAP. DNA for the CDR3: TGTGCTAGTGCTCAGGGGTACGAGCAGTACTTC. Residues: CASAQGYEQYF.

This rearrangement joins TRBV29-1 to TRBJ2-3, with D possibly being TRBD2 (6 bases). Looked up from germline, CDR1 is SQVTM and CDR2 is ANQGSEA. This CDR3 region has 14 residues. CDR3 DNA: TGCACCGCCTTAAGGGGCGGGGGCACAGATACGCAGTATTTT. Translation gives CTALRGGGTDTQYF.

The rearrangement joins TRBV5-1 to TRBJ1-2, with 10 bases fitting TRBD1. Germline V gene sequence: CDR1 SGHRS, CDR2 YFSETQ. The J segment lost 1 base and the V segment lost 3 bases, leaving 6 bases of the junction unmatched. The CDR3 runs 16 residues. In DNA, the CDR3 is TGCGCCAGCAGCTCGACAGGGGGCTCACTTAACTATGGCTACACCTTC. Its protein is CASSSTGGSLNYGYTF.

The V call is TRBV10-1, the J call TRBJ2-1, with D maybe TRBD2 (7 bases). The CDR3 contains 17 residues. Germline CDR1 is WNHNN and CDR2 is SYGVQD (reference sequence). Trimming removed 0 bases from V and 8 bases from J, with 20 bases in between. The DNA of the CDR3 is TGCGCCAGCAGTGAGTCAATCTTACGAAGGGAGGGGGATGAGCAGTTCTTC. This codes for CASSESILRREGDEQFF.

The genes are TRBV2 and TRBJ2-7; unclear D gene. The CDR3 is 13 amino acids. CDR1 is SNHLY, CDR2 FYNNEI, per germline. V was trimmed by 5 bases and J by 1 base, leaving 9 bases between them. Here the CDR3 reads CASSYSISYEQYF. The DNA for the CDR3 is TGTGCCAGCAGTTATAGCATATCCTACGAGCAGTACTTC.